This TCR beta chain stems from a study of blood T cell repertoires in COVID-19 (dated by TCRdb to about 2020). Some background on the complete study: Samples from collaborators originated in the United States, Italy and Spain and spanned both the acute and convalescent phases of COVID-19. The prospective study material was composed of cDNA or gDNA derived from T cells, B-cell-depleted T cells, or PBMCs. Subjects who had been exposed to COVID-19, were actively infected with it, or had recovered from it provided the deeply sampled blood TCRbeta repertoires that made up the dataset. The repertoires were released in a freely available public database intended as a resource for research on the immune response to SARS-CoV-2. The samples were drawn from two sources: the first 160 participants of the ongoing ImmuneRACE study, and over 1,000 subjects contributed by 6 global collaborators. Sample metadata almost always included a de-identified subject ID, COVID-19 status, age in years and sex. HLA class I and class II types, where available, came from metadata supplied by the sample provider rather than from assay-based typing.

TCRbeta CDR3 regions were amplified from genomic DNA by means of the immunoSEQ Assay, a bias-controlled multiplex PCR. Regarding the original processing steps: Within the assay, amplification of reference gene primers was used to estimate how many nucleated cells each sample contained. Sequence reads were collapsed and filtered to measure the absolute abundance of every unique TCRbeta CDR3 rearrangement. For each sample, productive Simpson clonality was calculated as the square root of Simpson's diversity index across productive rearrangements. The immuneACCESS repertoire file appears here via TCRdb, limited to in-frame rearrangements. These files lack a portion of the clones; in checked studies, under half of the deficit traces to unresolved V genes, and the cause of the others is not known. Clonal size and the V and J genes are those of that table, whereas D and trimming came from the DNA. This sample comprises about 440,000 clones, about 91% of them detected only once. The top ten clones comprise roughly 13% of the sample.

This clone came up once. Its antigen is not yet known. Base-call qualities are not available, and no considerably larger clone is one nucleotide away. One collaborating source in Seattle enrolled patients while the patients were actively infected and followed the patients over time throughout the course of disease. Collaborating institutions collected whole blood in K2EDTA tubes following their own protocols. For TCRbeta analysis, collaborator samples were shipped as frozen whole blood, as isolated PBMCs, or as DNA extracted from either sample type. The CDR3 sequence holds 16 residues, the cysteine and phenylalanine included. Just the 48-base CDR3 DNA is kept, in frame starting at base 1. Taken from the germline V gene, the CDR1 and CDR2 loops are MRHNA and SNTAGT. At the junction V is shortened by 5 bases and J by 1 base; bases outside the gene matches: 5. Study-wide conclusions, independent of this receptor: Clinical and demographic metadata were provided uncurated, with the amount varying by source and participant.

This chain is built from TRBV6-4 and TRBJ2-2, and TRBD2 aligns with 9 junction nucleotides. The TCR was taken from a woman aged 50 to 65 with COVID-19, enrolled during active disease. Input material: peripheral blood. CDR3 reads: CASSPLAGLNTGELFF. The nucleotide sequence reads TGTGCCAGCAGTCCCCTAGCGGGGTTGAACACCGGGGAGCTGTTTTTT.